The entry below describes one TCR beta chain. Use of 60 Vbeta and 13 Jbeta primers characterized the PCR. Profiling relied on immunoSEQ multiplex PCR, and the TCRdb table lists in-frame clones only, not all of them. The data show 120,000 to 150,000 clones, with approximately 79% seen just once and approximately 6.3% held by the top ten. These data are taken from a study of cytomegalovirus exposure and HLA in healthy donors. The CDR3 spans 13 residues. The J segment lost 9 bases and the V segment lost 3 bases, leaving 5 bases of the junction unmatched. CDR1 is MNHNS and CDR2 is SASEGT in the germline V gene.

J is TRBJ1-2 and V is TRBV6-1; 9 bases align to TRBD1. The sample taken for sequencing was PBMCs. This TCR derives from a woman in her forties in good health and CMV-seropositive. DNA for the CDR3: TGTGCCAGCAGTGAGGGACAGGGTAGGAGCTACACCTTC. This encodes CASSEGQGRSYTF.